The 12 T cell receptor beta chains presented below share a single source sample, sequenced in a study of cytomegalovirus exposure and HLA in healthy donors. PCR was performed using 60 Vbeta and 13 Jbeta primers. This table comes from immunoSEQ multiplex PCR, and its TCRdb copy is limited to in-frame clones, with some not included. Among some 140,000 clones, over 65% were seen once, and the ten largest hold more than 0.95%. The sample consisted of PBMCs. The source of these receptors is a man aged 50-60 years in good health and CMV-seronegative.

This clone came up a few times. The rearrangement joins TRBV18 to TRBJ2-7; D might be TRBD1 (6 bases). Germline V lookup: CDR1 KGHSH, CDR2 LQKENI. The CDR3 has 16 residues. V was pared by 3 bases and J by 7 bases, with 22 bases between. CDR3 loop: CASSPTARDNPGEQYF. As DNA, the CDR3 is TGTGCCAGCTCACCCACCGCCCGGGACAACCCCGGGGAGCAGTACTTC.

The rearrangement joins TRBV5-1 to TRBJ2-3; TRBD2 is a possible D gene (6 bases). V shed 3 bases and J shed 2 bases, with 10 bases lying between them. The CDR3 totals 14 residues. CDR1 is SGHRS, CDR2 YFSETQ, per germline. This chain's CDR3 is CASSSTGLTDTQYF. The CDR3 nucleotides read TGCGCCAGCAGCTCAACGGGACTCACAGATACGCAGTATTTT.

The V call is TRBV27, the J call TRBJ2-2; D not resolved. CDR3 size: 14 residues. Germline V CDR1 and CDR2: MNHEY, SMNVEV (reference sequence). V was clipped by 6 bases and J by 1 base, with 9 bases between them. In nucleotides, the CDR3 is TGTGCCAGCAGCTCCTCAGGGAACACCGGGGAGCTGTTTTTT. Its protein is CASSSSGNTGELFF.

This clone was picked up a small number of times. J is TRBJ2-1 and V is TRBV5-1, with 9 bases identical to TRBD2. The CDR3 totals 15 residues. V lost 0 bases and J lost 6; bases outside the gene matches: 4. CDR1 and CDR2 (germline): SGHRS, YFSETQ. The CDR3 loop reads CASSLGLTSGNEQFF. CDR3 nucleotides: TGCGCCAGCAGCTTGGGCTTGACTAGCGGCAATGAGCAGTTCTTC.

The J gene is TRBJ2-7, the V gene TRBV27; perhaps TRBD2 as D (5 bases). This CDR3 is 15 amino acids long. Per germline, CDR1 MNHEY and CDR2 SMNVEV (reference sequence). V was shortened by 3 bases and J by 0 bases, with 12 bases between the two germline ends. The CDR3, as DNA: TGTGCCAGCAGTTTGGTGGGGAGTAGCTCCTACGAGCAGTACTTC. Its protein product is CASSLVGSSSYEQYF.

V is TRBV19 and J is TRBJ2-2, with 14 bases matching TRBD2. V gave up 4 bases and J gave up 4 bases; unmatched junction bases: 5. Germline V CDR1 and CDR2: LNHDA, SQIVND (reference sequence). The CDR3 has 17 residues. The CDR3: CASSRLAGGSGTGELFF. CDR3 in DNA: TGTGCCAGTAGTAGACTAGCGGGAGGGTCGGGCACCGGGGAGCTGTTTTTT.

The chain employs TRBV7-9 and TRBJ2-3, with 9 nucleotides matching TRBD1. V lost 4 bases, J lost 2 bases, and 16 bases stayed unmatched. CDR3 length: 19 residues. Germline CDR1 reads SEHNR; CDR2 reads FQNEAQ (reference sequence). The CDR3 region has the DNA TGTGCCAGCAGCTGGGACAGGGAGAACTTGGAAGGTGACACAGATACGCAGTATTTT. Encoded protein: CASSWDRENLEGDTDTQYF.

J is TRBJ2-3 and V is TRBV2; 8 nucleotides agree with TRBD2. Unmatched junction bases numbered 16, after V lost 4 bases and J lost 4 bases. CDR1 is SNHLY and CDR2 is FYNNEI in the germline V gene. The CDR3 sequence is 18 residues long. This CDR3 reads CASSAGREGRLVADTQYF. DNA for the CDR3: TGTGCCAGCAGTGCGGGACGGGAGGGCCGGTTGGTTGCAGATACGCAGTATTTT.

The CDR3 spells CASSVAGTGRYEQYF. The CDR3 nucleotides read TGTGCCAGCAGTGTAGCCGGGACAGGCCGCTACGAGCAGTACTTC. The rearrangement uses TRBV6-1 and TRBJ2-7; TRBD1 aligns across 8 bases. Germline V gene lookup returns CDR1 MNHNS and CDR2 SASEGT. The CDR3 is 15 residues long. J lost 3 bases, V lost 4 bases, and 8 bases had no gene match.

This chain uses TRBV7-2 with TRBJ2-7, with TRBD1 identical over 9 bases. This CDR3 comprises 15 residues. The germline V gene encodes CDR1 SGHTA and CDR2 FQGNSA. The ends lost 3 bases at V and 1 base at J; junction bases unmatched: 4. The CDR3 coding sequence is TGTGCCAGCAGCTTGACAGGGGGATCATCCTACGAGCAGTACTTC. Its protein is CASSLTGGSSYEQYF.

The CDR3 DNA reads as TGTGCCAGCAGTTCCCCGGGACTAGGCTACGAGCAGTACTTC. Protein: CASSSPGLGYEQYF. The chain joins TRBV28 to TRBJ2-7; 8 nucleotides agree with TRBD2. Germline values: CDR1 MDHEN, CDR2 SYDVKM. The V gene end was trimmed by 4 bases and the J gene end by 3 bases; junction bases not matched to a gene: 5. The CDR3 contains 14 residues. Complete variable domain (other parts from reference TRBV28 and TRBJ2-7): DVKVTQSSRYLVKRTGEKVFLECVQDMDHENMFWYRQDPGLGLRLIYFSYDVKMKEKGDIPEGYSVSREKKERFSLILESASTNQTSMYLCASSSPGLGYEQYFGPGTRLTVT.

The gene calls are TRBV27 and TRBJ2-7; TRBD1 agrees at 10 bases. The germline V gene encodes CDR1 MNHEY and CDR2 SMNVEV (reference sequence). The V and J ends lost 8 bases and 5 bases, in that order; junction bases with no gene match: 6. The CDR3 has 13 residues. This CDR3 reads CASSRQGAHEQYF. The CDR3 DNA is TGTGCCAGCTCGAGACAGGGGGCCCACGAGCAGTACTTC.